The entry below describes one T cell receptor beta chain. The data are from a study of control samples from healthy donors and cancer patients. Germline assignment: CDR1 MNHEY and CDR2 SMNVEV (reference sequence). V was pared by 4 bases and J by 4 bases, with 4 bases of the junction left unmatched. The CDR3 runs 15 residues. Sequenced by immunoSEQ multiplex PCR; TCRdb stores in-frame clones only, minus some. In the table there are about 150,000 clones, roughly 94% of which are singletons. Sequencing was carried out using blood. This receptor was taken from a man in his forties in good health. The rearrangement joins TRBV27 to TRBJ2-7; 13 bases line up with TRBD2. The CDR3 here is CASSSGLAGVYEQYF. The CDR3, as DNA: TGTGCCAGCAGTTCTGGACTAGCGGGGGTGTACGAGCAGTACTTC.